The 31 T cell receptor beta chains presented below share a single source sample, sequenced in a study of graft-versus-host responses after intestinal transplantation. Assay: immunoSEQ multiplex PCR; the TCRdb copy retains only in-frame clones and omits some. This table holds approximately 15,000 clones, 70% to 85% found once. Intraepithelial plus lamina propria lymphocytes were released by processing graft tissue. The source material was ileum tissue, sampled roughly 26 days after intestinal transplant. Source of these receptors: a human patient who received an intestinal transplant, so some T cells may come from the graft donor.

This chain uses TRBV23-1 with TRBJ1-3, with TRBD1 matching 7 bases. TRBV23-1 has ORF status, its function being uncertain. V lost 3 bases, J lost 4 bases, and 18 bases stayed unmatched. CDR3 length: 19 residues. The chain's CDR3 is CASSHGNRKPGQLGNTIYF. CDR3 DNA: TGCGCCAGCAGTCACGGGAACCGAAAACCGGGACAGCTCGGAAACACCATATATTTT.

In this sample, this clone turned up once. CDR3 coding DNA: TGTGCCAGCAGCTTAAGCCCGGGACAGCATTATTTGAATGGCTACACCTTC. Protein sequence: CASSLSPGQHYLNGYTF. This chain uses TRBV7-9 with TRBJ1-2; 7 bases match TRBD1. The CDR3 has 17 residues. Germline loops: CDR1 SEHNR, CDR2 FQNEAQ (reference sequence). The trim removed 2 bases at V and 6 bases at J, leaving 15 bases unmatched.

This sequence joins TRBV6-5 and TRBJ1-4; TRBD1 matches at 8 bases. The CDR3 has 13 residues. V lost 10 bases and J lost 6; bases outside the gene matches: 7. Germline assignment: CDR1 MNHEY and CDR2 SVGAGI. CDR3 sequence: CATKDRDHEKLFF. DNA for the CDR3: TGTGCCACTAAGGACAGGGACCATGAAAAACTGTTTTTT.

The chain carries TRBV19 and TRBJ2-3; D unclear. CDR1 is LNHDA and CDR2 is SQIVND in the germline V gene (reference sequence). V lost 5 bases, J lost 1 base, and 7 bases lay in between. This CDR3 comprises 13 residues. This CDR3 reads CASSSQGTDTQYF. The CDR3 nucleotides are TGTGCCAGTAGTTCTCAGGGCACAGATACGCAGTATTTT.

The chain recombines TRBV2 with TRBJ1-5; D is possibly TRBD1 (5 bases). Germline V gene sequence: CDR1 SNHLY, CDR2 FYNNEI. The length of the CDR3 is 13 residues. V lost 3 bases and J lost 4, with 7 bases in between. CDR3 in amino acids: CASSDRENQPQHF. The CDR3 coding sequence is TGTGCCAGCAGTGACAGGGAAAATCAGCCCCAGCATTTT.

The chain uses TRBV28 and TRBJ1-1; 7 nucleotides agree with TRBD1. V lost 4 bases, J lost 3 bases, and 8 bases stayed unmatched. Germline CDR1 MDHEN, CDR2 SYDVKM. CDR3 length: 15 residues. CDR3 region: CASSSRGTAYTEAFF. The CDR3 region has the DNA TGTGCCAGCAGTTCCCGGGGGACAGCTTACACTGAAGCTTTCTTT.

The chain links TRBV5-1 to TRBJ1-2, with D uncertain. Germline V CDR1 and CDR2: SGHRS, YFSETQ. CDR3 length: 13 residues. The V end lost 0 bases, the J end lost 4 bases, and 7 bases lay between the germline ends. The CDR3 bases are TGCGCCAGCAGCTTGGGGGAGGTCTATGGCTACACCTTC. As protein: CASSLGEVYGYTF.

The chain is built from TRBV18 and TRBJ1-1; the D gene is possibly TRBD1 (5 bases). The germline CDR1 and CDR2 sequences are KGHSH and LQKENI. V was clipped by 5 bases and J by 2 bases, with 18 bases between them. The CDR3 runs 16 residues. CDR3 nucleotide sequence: TGTGCCAGCTCAACGATTTTTAGGGGCGGCAACACTGAAGCTTTCTTT. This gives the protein CASSTIFRGGNTEAFF.

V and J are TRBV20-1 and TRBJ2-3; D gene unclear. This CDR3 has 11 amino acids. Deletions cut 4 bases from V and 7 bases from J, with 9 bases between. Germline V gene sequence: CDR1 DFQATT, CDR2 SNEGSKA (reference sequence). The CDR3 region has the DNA TGCAGTGCTATCTTTGAGAATACGCAGTATTTT. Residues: CSAIFENTQYF.

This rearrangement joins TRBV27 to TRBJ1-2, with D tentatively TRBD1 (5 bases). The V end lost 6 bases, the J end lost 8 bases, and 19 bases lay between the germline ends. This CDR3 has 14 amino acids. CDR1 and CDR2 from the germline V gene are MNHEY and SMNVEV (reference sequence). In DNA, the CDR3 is TGTGCCAGCAGCACGAACAGCAGGGCAGTAGGCTACACCTTC. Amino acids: CASSTNSRAVGYTF.

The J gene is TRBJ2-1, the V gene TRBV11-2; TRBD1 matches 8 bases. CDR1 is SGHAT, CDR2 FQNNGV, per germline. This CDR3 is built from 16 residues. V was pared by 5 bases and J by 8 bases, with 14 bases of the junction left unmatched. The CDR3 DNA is TGTGCCAGCAGCCCCAGGGGGCGGCGGGGAAGCGATGAGCAGTTCTTC. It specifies CASSPRGRRGSDEQFF.

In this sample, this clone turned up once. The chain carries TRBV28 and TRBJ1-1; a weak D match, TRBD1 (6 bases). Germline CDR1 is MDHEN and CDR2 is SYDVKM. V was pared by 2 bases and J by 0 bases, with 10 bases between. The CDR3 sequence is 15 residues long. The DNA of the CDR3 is TGTGCCAGCAGTTTACGACAGGATCTGAACACTGAAGCTTTCTTT. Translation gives CASSLRQDLNTEAFF.

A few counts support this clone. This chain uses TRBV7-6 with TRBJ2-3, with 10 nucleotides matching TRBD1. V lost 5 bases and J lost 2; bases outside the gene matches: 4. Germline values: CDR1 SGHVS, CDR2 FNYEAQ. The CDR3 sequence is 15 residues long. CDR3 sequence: CASSRDRGVTDTQYF. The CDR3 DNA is TGTGCCAGCAGCCGGGACAGGGGCGTCACAGATACGCAGTATTTT.

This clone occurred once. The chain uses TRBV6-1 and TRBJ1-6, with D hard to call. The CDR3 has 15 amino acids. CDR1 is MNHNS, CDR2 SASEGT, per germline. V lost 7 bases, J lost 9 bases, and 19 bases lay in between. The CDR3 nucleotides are TGTGCCAGCAAAGGCGAGGGAGCGGACCGTTCACCCCTCCACTTT. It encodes CASKGEGADRSPLHF.

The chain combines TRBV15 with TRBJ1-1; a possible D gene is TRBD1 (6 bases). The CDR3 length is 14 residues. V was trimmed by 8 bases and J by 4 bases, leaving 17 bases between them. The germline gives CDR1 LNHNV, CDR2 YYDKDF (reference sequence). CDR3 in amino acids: CATSTADSITEAFF. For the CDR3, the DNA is TGTGCCACCTCTACTGCGGACAGCATCACTGAAGCTTTCTTT.

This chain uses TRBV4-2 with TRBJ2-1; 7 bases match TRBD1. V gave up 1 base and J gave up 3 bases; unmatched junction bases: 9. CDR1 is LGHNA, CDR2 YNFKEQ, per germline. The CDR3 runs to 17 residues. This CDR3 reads CASSQAAGTEIYNEQFF. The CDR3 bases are TGTGCCAGCAGCCAAGCTGCCGGGACAGAAATCTACAATGAGCAGTTCTTC.

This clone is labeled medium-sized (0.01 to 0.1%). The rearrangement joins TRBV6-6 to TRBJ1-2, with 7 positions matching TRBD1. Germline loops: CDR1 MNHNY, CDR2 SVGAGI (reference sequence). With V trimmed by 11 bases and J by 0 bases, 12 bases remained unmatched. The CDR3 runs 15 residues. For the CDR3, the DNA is TGTGCCGGCACCGGGACAGCCTCGGCTAACTATGGCTACACCTTC. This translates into CAGTGTASANYGYTF.

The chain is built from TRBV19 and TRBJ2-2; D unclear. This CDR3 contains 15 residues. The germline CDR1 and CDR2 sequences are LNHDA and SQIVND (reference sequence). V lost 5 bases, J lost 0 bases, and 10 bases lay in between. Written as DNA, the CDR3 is TGTGCCAGTAGTCCCAACAGAGCGAACACCGGGGAGCTGTTTTTT. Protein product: CASSPNRANTGELFF.

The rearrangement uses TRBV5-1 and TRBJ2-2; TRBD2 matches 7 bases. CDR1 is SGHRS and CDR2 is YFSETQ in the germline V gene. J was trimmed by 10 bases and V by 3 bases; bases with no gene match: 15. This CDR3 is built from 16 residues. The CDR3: CASSSGGWQRDLELFF. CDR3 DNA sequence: TGCGCCAGCAGCTCCGGGGGGTGGCAGAGGGACTTGGAGCTGTTTTTT.

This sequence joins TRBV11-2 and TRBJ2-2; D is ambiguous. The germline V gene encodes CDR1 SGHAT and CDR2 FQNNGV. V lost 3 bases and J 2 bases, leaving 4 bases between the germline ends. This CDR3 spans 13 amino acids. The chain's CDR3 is CASSLYNTGELFF. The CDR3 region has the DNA TGTGCCAGCAGCTTGTATAACACCGGGGAGCTGTTTTTT.

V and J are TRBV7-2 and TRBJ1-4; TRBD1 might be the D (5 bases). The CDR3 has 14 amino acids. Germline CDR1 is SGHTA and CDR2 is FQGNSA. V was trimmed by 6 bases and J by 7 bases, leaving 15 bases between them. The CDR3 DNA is TGTGCCAGCAGTTCAGGGTCAATAGGTGAAAAACTGTTTTTT. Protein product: CASSSGSIGEKLFF.

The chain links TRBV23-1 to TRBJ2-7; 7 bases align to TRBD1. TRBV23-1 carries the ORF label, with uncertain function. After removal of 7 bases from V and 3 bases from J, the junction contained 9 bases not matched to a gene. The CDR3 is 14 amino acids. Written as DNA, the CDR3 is TGCGCCAGCATCTACCGGGACAGAAACTACGAGCAGTACGTC. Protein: CASIYRDRNYEQYV.

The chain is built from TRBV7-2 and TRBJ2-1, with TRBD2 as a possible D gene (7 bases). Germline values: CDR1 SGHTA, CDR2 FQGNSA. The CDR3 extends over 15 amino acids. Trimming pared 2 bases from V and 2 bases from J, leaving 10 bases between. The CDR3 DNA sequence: TGTGCCAGCAGCTTAAGGGGGGGGACCTACAATGAGCAGTTCTTC. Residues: CASSLRGGTYNEQFF. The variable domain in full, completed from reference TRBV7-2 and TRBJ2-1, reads GAGVSQSPSNKVTEKGKDVELRCDPISGHTALYWYRQSLGQGLEFLIYFQGNSAPDKSGLPSDRFSAERTGGSVSTLTIQRTQQEDSAVYLCASSLRGGTYNEQFFGPGTRLTVL.

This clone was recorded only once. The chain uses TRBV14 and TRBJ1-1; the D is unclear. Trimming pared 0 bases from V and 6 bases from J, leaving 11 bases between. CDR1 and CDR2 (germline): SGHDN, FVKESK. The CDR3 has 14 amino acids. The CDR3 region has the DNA TGTGCCAGCAGCCAAGAACCCACTTCCCCTGAAGCTTTCTTT. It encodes CASSQEPTSPEAFF. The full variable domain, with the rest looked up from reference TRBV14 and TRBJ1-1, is EAGVTQFPSHSVIEKGQTVTLRCDPISGHDNLYWYRRVMGKEIKFLLHFVKESKQDESGMPNNRFLAERTGGTYSTLKVQPAELEDSGVYFCASSQEPTSPEAFFGQGTRLTVV.

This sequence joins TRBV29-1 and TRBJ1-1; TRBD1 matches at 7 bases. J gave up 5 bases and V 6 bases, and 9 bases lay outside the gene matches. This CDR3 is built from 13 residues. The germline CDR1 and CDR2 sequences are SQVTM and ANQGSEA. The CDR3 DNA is TGCAGCGTCCAAGACAGGGTGGGGACTGAAGCTTTCTTT. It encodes CSVQDRVGTEAFF. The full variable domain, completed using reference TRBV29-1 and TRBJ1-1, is SAVISQKPSRDICQRGTSLTIQCQVDSQVTMMFWYRQQPGQSLTLIATANQGSEATYESGFVIDKFPISRPNLTFSTLTVSNMSPEDSSIYLCSVQDRVGTEAFFGQGTRLTVV.

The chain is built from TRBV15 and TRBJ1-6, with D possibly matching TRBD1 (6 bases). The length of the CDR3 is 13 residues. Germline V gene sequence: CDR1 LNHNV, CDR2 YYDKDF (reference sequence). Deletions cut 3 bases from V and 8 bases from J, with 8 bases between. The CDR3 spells CATSSNRDSPLHF. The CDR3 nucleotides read TGTGCCACCAGCAGTAACAGGGATTCACCCCTCCACTTT.

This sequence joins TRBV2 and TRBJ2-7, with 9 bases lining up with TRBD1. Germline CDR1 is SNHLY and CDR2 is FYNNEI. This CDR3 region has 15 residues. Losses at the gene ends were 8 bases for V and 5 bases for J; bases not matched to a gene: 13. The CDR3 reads CASPVGDRVIHEQYV. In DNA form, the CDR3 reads TGTGCCAGCCCCGTAGGGGACAGGGTTATCCACGAGCAGTACGTC.

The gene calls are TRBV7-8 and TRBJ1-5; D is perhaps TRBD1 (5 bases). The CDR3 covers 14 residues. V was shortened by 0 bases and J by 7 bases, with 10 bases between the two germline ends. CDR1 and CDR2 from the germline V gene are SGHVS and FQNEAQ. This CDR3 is CASSLAPGMQPQHF. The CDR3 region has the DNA TGTGCCAGCAGCTTAGCGCCAGGGATGCAGCCCCAGCATTTT.

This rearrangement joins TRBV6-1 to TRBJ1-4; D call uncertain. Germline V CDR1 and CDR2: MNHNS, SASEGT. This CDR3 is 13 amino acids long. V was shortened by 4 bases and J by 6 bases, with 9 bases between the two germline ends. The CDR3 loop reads CASSVMVDEKLFF. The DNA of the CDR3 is TGTGCCAGCAGTGTAATGGTAGATGAAAAACTGTTTTTT.

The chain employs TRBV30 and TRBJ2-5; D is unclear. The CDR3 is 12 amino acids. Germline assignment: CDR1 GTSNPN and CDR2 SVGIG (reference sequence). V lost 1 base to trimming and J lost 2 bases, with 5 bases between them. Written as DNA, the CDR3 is TGTGCCTGGAGTGACAATCAAGAGACCCAGTACTTC. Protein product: CAWSDNQETQYF.

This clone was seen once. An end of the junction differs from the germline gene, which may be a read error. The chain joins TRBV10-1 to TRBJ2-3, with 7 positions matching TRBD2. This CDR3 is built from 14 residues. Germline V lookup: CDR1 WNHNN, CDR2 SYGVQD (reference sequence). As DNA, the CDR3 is TGCGCCAGGAGTGAGTCCCGGGGGGAAGATGCGCAGTATTTT. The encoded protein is CARSESRGEDAQYF.